This paragraph reports one TCR beta chain. Its antigen is unidentified. The data are from a study of blood T cells in healthy people across ages. Broader study findings: Naive CD4+ cells and diversity were both higher in long-lived donors than in aged donors.

Sample-barcoded 5' priming and a J-beta primer mix drove a second PCR of roughly 6 to 12 cycles. In TCRdb, the 5' RACE reads were re-called with MiXCR into one record per CDR3 protein. The repertoire includes 800,000 to 950,000 distinct CDR3 sequences, under 35% of them detected once, and about a tenth sits in the top ten. In addition, the sample was reused for a study of T cells of mothers and their children. As that study records: Input to cDNA synthesis comprised all extracted RNA, at a ratio of approximately 1.4 ug per 15 ul. Random nucleotides (2-4) and sample barcodes were added by the M1S primer used in the second PCR.

The specimen sequenced was blood. This TCR was recovered from a woman aged 35 to 49 in good health.

The chain's CDR3 is CSATTVGGFSNQPQHF. The CDR3 DNA sequence: TGCAGTGCTACGACGGTTGGGGGCTTTAGCAATCAGCCCCAGCATTTT. This chain uses TRBV20-1 with TRBJ1-5; D is possibly TRBD1 (6 bases). Germline CDR1 reads DFQATT; CDR2 reads SNEGSKA (reference sequence). Between the trimmed V and J ends, which lost 4 bases and 0 bases, there was a span of 16 bases. CDR3 length equals 16 residues.